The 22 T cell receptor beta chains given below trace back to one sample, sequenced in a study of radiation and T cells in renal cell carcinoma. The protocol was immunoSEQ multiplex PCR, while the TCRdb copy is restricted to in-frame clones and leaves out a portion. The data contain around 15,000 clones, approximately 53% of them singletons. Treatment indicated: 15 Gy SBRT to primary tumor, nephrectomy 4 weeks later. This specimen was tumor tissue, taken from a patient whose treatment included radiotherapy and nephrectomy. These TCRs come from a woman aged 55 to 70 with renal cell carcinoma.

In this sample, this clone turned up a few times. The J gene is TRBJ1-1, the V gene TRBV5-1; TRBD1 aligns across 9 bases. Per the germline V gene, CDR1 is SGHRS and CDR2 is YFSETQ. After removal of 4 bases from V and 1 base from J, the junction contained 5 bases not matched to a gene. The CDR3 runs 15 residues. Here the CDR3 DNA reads TGCGCCAGCAGCCCGGGGACAGGGCGGAACACTGAAGCTTTCTTT. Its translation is CASSPGTGRNTEAFF.

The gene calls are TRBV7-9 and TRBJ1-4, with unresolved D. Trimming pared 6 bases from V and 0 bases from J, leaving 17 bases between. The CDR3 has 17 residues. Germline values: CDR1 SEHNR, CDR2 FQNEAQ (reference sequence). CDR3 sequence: CASSLMGEGPTNEKLFF. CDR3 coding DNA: TGTGCCAGCAGTCTTATGGGAGAGGGCCCAACTAATGAAAAACTGTTTTTT.

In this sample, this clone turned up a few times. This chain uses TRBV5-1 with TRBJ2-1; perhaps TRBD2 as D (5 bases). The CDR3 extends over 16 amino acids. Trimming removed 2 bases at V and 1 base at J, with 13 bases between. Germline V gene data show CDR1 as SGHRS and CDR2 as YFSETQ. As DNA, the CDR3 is TGCGCCAGCAGCTTAACTCTAGAGGGTTCCTACAATGAGCAGTTCTTC. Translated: CASSLTLEGSYNEQFF.

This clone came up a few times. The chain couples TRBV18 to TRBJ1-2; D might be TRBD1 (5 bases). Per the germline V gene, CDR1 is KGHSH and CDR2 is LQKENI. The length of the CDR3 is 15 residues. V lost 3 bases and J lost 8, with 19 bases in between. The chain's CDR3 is CASSPNQGSLQGYTF. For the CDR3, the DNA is TGTGCCAGCTCACCCAACCAGGGATCTCTTCAAGGCTACACCTTC.

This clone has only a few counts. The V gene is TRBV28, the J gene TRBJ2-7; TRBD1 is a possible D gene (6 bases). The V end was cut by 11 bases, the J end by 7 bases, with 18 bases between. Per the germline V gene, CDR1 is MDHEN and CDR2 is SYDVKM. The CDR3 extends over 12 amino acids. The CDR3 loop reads CALQGLRGEQYF. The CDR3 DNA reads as TGTGCCCTCCAGGGGCTTCGGGGAGAGCAGTACTTC.

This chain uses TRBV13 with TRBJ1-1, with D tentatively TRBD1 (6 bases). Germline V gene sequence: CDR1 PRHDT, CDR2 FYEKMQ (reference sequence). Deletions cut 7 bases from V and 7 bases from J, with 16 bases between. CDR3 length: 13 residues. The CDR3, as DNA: TGTGCCAGCACCGTCCGAGGGGGGTTTGAAGCTTTCTTT. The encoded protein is CASTVRGGFEAFF.

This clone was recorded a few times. The CDR3 DNA is TGTGCCAGTAGTTTGAGGGCAGGAGGGACCCAGTACTTC. The encoded protein is CASSLRAGGTQYF. The chain has TRBV19 and TRBJ2-5, with a possible D match to TRBD2 (5 bases). The CDR3 consists of 13 residues. The V gene lost 5 bases and the J gene lost 7 bases, with 14 bases spanning the gap. Germline V gives CDR1 LNHDA, CDR2 SQIVND (reference sequence).

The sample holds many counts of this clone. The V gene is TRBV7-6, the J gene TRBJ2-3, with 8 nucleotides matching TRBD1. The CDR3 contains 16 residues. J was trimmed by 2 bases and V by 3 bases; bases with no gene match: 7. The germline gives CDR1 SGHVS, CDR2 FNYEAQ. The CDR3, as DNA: TGTGCCAGCAGCTTTATCGGACAGGGCCTCACAGATACGCAGTATTTT. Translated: CASSFIGQGLTDTQYF.

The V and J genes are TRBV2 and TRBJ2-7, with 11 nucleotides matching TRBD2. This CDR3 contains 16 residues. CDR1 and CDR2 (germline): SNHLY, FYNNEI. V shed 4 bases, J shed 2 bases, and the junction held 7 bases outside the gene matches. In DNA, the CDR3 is TGTGCCAGCAGTGGGCCTAGCGGGAGGCGACCCTACGAGCAGTACTTC. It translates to CASSGPSGRRPYEQYF.

The CDR3: CSDRSYGGQGYGYTF. DNA for the CDR3: TGCAGCGATAGGTCGTATGGGGGGCAAGGCTATGGCTACACCTTC. The genes are TRBV29-1 and TRBJ1-2, with a possible D match to TRBD1 (6 bases). V lost 7 bases and J 4 bases, leaving 22 bases between the germline ends. CDR3 length equals 15 residues. Germline values: CDR1 SQVTM, CDR2 ANQGSEA. The whole variable domain, filled in from reference TRBV29-1 and TRBJ1-2, reads SAVISQKPSRDICQRGTSLTIQCQVDSQVTMMFWYRQQPGQSLTLIATANQGSEATYESGFVIDKFPISRPNLTFSTLTVSNMSPEDSSIYLCSDRSYGGQGYGYTFGSGTRLTVV.

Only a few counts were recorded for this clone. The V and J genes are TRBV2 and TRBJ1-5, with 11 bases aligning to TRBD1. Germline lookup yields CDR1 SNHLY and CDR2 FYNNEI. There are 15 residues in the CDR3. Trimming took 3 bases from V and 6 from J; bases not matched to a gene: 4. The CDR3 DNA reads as TGTGCCAGCAGTGACCGGACAGGGGGCGTTCAGCCCCAGCATTTT. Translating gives CASSDRTGGVQPQHF.

The chain's CDR3 is CASSLNSGPYEQYF. Here the CDR3 DNA reads TGTGCCAGCAGCTTAAATAGCGGGCCCTACGAGCAGTACTTC. The J gene is TRBJ2-7, the V gene TRBV7-2; 7 nucleotides align to TRBD2. Germline values: CDR1 SGHTA, CDR2 FQGNSA. Trimming at V came to 2 bases and at J to 2 bases, leaving 3 bases not matched to a gene. CDR3 size: 14 residues.

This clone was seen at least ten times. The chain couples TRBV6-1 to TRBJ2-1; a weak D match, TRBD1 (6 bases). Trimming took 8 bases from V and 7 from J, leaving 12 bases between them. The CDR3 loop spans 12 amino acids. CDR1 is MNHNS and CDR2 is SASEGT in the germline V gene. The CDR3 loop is CASGPRGNEQFF. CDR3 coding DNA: TGTGCCAGCGGTCCAAGGGGGAATGAGCAGTTCTTC.

The CDR3 nucleotides read TGTGCCAGCAGCTTAGCGCGGACAGGGGGCCGGGAGACCCAGTACTTC. It codes for CASSLARTGGRETQYF. The chain couples TRBV7-9 to TRBJ2-5; the match to TRBD1 covers 11 bases. Per germline, CDR1 SEHNR and CDR2 FQNEAQ (reference sequence). The CDR3 contains 16 residues. Trimming cost V 0 bases and J 5 bases; bases outside gene matches: 5. Full variable domain (remainder filled in from reference TRBV7-9 and TRBJ2-5): DTGVSQNPRHKITKRGQNVTFRCDPISEHNRLYWYRQTLGQGPEFLTYFQNEAQLEKSRLLSDRFSAERPKGSFSTLEIQRTEQGDSAMYLCASSLARTGGRETQYFGPGTRLLVL.

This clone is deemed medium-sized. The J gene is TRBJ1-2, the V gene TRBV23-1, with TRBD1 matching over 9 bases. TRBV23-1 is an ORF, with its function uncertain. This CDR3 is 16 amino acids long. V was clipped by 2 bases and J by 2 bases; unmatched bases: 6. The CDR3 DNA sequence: TGCGCCAGCAGTCAACCCAGGACAGGGGCGAACTATGGCTACACCTTC. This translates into CASSQPRTGANYGYTF.

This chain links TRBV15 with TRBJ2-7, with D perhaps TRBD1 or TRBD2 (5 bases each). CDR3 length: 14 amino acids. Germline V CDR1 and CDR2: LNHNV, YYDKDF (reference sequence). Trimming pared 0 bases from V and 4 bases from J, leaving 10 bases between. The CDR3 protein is CATSRDRGRYEQYF. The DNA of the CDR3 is TGTGCCACCAGCAGAGATCGGGGCAGGTACGAGCAGTACTTC.

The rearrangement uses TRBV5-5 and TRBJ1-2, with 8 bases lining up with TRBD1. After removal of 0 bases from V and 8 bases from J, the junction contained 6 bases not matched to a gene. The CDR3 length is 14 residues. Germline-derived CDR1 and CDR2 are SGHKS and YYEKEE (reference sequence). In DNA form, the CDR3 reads TGTGCCAGCAGCTTGGACAGGGGGGTGCGAGGCTACACCTTC. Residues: CASSLDRGVRGYTF.

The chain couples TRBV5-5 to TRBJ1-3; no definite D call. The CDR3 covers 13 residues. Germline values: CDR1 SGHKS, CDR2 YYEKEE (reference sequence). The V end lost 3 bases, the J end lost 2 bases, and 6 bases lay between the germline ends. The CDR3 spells CASSSGAGNTIYF. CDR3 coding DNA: TGTGCCAGCAGCTCAGGAGCTGGAAACACCATATATTTT.

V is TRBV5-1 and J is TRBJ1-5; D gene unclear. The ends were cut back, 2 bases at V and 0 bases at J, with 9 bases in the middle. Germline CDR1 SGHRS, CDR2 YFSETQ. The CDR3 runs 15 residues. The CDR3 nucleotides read TGCGCCAGCAGCTTTGAAGGTAATAGCAATCAGCCCCAGCATTTT. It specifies CASSFEGNSNQPQHF.

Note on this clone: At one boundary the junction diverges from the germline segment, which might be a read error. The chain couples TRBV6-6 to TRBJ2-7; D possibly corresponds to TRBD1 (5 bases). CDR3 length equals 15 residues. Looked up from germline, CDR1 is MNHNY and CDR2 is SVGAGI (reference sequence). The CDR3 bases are TGTGCCATCAGTGATGGGGCGACGGGCTACTACGAGCAGTACTTC. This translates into CAISDGATGYYEQYF.

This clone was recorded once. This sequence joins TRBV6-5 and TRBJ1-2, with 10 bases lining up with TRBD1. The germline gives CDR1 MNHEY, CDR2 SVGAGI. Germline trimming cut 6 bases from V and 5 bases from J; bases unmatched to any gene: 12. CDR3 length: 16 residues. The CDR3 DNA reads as TGTGCCAGCAGATACCTCGGGACAGGGGAACGGTATGGCTACACCTTC. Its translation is CASRYLGTGERYGYTF.

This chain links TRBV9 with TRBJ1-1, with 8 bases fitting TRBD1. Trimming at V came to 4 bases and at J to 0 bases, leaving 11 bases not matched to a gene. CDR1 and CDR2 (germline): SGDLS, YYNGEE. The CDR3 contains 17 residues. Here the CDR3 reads CASSRGSTGGLNTEAFF. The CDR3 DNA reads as TGTGCCAGCAGCCGGGGGTCAACAGGGGGTTTGAACACTGAAGCTTTCTTT.